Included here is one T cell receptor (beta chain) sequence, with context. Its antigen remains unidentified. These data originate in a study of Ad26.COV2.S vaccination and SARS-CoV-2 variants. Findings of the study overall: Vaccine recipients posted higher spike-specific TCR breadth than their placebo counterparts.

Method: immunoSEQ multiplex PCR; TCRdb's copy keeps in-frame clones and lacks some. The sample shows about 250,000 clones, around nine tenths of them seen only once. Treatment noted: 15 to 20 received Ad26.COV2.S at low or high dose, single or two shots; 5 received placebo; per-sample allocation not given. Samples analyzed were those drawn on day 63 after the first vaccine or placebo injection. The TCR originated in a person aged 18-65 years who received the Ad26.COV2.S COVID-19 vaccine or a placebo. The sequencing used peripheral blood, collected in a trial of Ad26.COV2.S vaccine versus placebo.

The CDR3 reads CAWSAGRETQYF. CDR3 in DNA: TGTGCCTGGAGCGCAGGGCGGGAGACCCAGTACTTC. The chain joins TRBV30 to TRBJ2-5, with D maybe TRBD1 (5 bases). The V gene lost 3 bases and the J gene lost 5 bases, with 10 bases spanning the gap. This CDR3 is 12 amino acids long. In germline, CDR1 is GTSNPN, CDR2 SVGIG (reference sequence).